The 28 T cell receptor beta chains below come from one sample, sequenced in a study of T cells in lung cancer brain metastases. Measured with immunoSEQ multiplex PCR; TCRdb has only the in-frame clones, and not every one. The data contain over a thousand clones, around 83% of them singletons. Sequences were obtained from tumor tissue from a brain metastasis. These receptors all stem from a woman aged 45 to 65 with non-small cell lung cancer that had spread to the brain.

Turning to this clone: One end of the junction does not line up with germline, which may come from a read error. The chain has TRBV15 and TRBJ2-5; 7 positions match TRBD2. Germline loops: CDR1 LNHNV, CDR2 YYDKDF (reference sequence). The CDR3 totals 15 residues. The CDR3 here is CATSSRWEGLTTRYF. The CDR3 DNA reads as TGTGCCACCAGCAGTAGGTGGGAGGGTCTTACCACCCGGTACTTC.

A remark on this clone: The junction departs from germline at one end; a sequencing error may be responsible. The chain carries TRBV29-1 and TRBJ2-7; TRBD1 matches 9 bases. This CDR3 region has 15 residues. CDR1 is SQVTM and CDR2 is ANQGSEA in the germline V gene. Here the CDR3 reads CSVGRTQGASFEQYF. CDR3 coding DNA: TGCAGCGTTGGGAGGACACAGGGGGCGTCCTTCGAGCAGTACTTC.

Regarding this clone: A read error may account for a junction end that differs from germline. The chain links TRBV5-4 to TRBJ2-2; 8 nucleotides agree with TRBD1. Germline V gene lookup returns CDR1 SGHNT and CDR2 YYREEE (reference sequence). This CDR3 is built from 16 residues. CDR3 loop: CASGWDRITIPGKLFF. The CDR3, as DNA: TGTGCCAGCGGTTGGGACAGGATTACGATACCCGGGAAGCTGTTTTTT.

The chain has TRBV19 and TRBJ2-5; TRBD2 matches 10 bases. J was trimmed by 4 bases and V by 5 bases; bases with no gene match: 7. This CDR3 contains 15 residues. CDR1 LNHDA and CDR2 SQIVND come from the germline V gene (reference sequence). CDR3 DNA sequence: TGTGCCAGTAGTTCGGGACTAGCGTCAACAGAGACCCAGTACTTC. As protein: CASSSGLASTETQYF.

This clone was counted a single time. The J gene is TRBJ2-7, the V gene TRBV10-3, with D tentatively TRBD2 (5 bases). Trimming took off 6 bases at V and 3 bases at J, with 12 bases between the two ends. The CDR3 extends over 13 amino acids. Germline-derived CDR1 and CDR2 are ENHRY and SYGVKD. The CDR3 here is CAIRISGLYEQYF. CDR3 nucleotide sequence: TGTGCCATCAGGATAAGCGGACTCTACGAGCAGTACTTC.

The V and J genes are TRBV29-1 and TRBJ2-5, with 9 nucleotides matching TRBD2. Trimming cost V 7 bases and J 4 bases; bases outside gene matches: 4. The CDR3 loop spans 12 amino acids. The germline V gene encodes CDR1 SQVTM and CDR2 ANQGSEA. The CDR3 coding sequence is TGCAGCGCTATAGCGGGGGCAGAGACCCAGTACTTC. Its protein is CSAIAGAETQYF.

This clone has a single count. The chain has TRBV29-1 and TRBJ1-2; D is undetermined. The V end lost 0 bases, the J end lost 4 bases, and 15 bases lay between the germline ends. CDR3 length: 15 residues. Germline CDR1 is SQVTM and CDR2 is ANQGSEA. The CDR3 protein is CSVEDPGSAPYGYTF. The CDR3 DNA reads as TGCAGCGTTGAAGATCCAGGCAGTGCTCCCTATGGCTACACCTTC.

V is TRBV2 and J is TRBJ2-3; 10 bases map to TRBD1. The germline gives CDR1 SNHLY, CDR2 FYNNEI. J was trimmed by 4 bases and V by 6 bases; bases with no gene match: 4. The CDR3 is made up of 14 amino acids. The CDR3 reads CASSRDRGADTQYF. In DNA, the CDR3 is TGTGCCAGCAGCCGGGACAGGGGTGCAGATACGCAGTATTTT.

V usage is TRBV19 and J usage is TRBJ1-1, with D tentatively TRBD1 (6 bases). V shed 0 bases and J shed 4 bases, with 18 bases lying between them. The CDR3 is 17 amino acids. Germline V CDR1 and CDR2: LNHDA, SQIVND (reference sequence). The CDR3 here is CASSIEGRGISSTEAFF. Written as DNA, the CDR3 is TGTGCCAGTAGTATAGAGGGCAGGGGAATCTCGAGCACTGAAGCTTTCTTT. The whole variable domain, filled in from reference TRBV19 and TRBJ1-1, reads DGGITQSPKYLFRKEGQNVTLSCEQNLNHDAMYWYRQDPGQGLRLIYYSQIVNDFQKGDIAEGYSVSREKKESFPLTVTSAQKNPTAFYLCASSIEGRGISSTEAFFGQGTRLTVV.

CDR3 protein: CASSGGHEIYGYTF. In DNA form, the CDR3 reads TGCGCCAGCAGCGGTGGGCACGAAATCTATGGCTACACCTTC. The V gene is TRBV5-1, the J gene TRBJ1-2; D gene uncertain. The CDR3 runs to 14 residues. V lost 4 bases and J lost 4, with 14 bases in between. Germline values: CDR1 SGHRS, CDR2 YFSETQ.

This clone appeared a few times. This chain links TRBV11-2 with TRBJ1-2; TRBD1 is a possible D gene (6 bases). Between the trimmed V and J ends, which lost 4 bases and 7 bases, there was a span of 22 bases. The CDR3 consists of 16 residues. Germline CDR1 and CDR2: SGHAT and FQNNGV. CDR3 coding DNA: TGTGCCAGCAGCTATCCTTCGGGGGGGCGCGTAATTGGCTACACCTTC. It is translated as CASSYPSGGRVIGYTF.

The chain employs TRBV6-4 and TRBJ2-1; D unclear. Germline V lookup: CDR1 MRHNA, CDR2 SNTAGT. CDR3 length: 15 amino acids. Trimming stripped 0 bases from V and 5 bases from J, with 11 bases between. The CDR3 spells CASSDSPDPNNEQFF. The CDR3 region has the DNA TGTGCCAGCAGTGACTCGCCCGATCCCAACAATGAGCAGTTCTTC.

CDR3: CASRVRTSGSYEQYF. CDR3 DNA: TGCGCCAGCAGGGTTCGGACTAGCGGATCCTACGAGCAGTACTTC. V gene TRBV10-2 combines with J gene TRBJ2-7; 10 nucleotides align to TRBD2. The CDR3 sequence is 15 residues long. Germline V CDR1 and CDR2: WSHSY, SAAADI. V was pared by 6 bases and J by 1 base, with 6 bases of the junction left unmatched.

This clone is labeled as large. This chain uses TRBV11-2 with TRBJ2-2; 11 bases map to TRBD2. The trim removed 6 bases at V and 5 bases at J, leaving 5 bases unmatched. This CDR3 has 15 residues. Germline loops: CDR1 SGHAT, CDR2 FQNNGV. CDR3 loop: CASRRLAGRTGELFF. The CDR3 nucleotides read TGTGCCAGCAGGAGACTAGCGGGACGAACCGGGGAGCTGTTTTTT.

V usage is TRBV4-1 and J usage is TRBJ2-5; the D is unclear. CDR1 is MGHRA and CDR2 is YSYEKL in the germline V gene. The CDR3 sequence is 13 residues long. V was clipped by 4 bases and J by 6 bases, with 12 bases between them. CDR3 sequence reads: CASSPAGLKTQYF. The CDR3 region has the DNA TGCGCCAGCAGCCCAGCCGGGTTAAAGACCCAGTACTTC.

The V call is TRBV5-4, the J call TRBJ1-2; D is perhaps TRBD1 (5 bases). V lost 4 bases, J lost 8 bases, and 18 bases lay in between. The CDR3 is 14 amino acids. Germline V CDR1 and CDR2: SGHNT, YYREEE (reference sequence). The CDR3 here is CASSLQGAGWGYTF. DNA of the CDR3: TGTGCCAGCAGCCTCCAAGGGGCGGGATGGGGCTACACCTTC.

DNA of the CDR3: TGTGCCAGCAGGAAAGGGGAGAAGGCGCAGTATTTT. Translated, it gives CASRKGEKAQYF. This chain uses TRBV2 with TRBJ2-3, with D perhaps TRBD1 or TRBD2 (5 bases each). Trimming removed 6 bases from V and 10 bases from J, with 14 bases in between. This CDR3 contains 12 residues. CDR1 and CDR2 from the germline V gene are SNHLY and FYNNEI.

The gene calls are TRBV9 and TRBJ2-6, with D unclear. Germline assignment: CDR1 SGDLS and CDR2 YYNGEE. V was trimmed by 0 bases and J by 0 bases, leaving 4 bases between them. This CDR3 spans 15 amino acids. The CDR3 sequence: CASSVAVSGANVLTF. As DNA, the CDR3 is TGTGCCAGCAGCGTAGCGGTCTCTGGGGCCAACGTCCTGACTTTC.

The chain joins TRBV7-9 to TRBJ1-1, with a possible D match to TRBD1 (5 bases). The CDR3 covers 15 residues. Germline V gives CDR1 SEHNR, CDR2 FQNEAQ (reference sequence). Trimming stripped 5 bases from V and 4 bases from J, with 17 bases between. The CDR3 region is CASSIFRDGGTEAFF. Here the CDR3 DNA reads TGTGCCAGCAGCATATTCCGGGACGGGGGCACTGAAGCTTTCTTT.

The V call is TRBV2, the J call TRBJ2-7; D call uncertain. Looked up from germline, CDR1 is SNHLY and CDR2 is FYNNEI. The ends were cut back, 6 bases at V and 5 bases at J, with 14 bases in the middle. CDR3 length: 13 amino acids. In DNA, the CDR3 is TGTGCCAGCAGGGTGCTCCCGCCCAACGAGCAGTACTTC. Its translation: CASRVLPPNEQYF.

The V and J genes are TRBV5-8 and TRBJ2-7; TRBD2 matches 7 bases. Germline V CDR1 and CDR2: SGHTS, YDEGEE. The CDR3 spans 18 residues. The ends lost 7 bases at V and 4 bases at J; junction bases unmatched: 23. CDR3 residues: CASGGAQLSGVIWYEQYF. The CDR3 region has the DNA TGTGCCAGCGGAGGGGCGCAGCTCAGCGGGGTCATTTGGTACGAGCAGTACTTC.

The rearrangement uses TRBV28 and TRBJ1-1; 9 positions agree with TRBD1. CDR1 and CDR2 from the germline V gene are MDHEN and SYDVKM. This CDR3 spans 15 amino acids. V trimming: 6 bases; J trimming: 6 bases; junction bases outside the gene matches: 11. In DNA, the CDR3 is TGTGCCAGCAGGCACAACCGGGACAGGGACTCTGAAGCTTTCTTT. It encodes CASRHNRDRDSEAFF.

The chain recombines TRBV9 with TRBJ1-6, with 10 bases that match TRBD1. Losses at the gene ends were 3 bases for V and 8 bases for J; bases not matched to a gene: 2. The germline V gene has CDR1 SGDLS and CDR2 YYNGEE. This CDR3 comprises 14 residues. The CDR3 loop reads CASSEDRGDSPLHF. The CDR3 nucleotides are TGTGCCAGCAGCGAGGACAGGGGGGATTCACCCCTCCACTTT.

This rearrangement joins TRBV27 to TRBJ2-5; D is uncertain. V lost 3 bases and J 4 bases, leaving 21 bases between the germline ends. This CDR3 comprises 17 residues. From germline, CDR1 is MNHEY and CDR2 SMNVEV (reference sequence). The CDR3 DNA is TGTGCCAGCAGTTTTTATAGTCGTGTGTGGCAGATAGAGACCCAGTACTTC. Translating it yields CASSFYSRVWQIETQYF.

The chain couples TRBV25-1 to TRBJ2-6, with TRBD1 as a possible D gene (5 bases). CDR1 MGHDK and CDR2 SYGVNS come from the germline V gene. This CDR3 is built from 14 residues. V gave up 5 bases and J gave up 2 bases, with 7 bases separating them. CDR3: CASSSRAGANVLTF. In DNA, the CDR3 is TGTGCCAGCAGTAGCAGGGCTGGGGCCAACGTCCTGACTTTC.

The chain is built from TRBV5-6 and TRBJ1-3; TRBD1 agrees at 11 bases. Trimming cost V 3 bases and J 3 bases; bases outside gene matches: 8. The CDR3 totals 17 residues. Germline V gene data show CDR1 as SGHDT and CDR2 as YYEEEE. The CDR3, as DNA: TGTGCCAGCAGCTACCCGGACAGGGGGCGAAGTGGAAACACCATATATTTT. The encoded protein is CASSYPDRGRSGNTIYF.

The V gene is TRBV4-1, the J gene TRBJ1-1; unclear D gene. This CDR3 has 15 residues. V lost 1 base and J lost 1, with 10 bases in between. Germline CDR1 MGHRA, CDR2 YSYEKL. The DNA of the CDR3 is TGCGCCAGCAGCCAAGTCGTACGGAAGAACACTGAAGCTTTCTTT. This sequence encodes CASSQVVRKNTEAFF.

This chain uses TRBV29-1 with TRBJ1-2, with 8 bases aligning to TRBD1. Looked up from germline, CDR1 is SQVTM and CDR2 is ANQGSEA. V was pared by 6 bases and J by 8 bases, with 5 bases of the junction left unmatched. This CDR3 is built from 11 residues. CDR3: CSVWTGSGYTF. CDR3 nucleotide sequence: TGCAGCGTGTGGACAGGGAGCGGCTACACCTTC. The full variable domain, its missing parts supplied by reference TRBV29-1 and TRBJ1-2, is SAVISQKPSRDICQRGTSLTIQCQVDSQVTMMFWYRQQPGQSLTLIATANQGSEATYESGFVIDKFPISRPNLTFSTLTVSNMSPEDSSIYLCSVWTGSGYTFGSGTRLTVV.